The entry below describes one TCR beta chain. The data were taken from a study of cytomegalovirus exposure and HLA in healthy donors. For the study at large: A prior study identified over 100 million unique TCR beta sequences from 150 million to 200 million T cells.

Primers: 60 Vbeta forward and 13 Jbeta reverse. Authors' data handling: In a later analysis, approximately 73 million unique TCR beta chains included roughly 11 million shared by two or more donors. Method: immunoSEQ multiplex PCR; TCRdb's copy keeps in-frame clones and lacks some. From that table come the V and J calls and clone size; the DNA was used to work out D and trimming. The table has around 86,000 clones, around 8% seen once; the top ten hold about 2%. Looked up from germline, CDR1 is SGHAT and CDR2 is FQNNGV. The ends lost 1 base at V and 0 bases at J; junction bases unmatched: 4. This CDR3 is 17 amino acids long.

Source material: PBMCs. The sequence derives from a man between 50 and 59 years old in good health and CMV-seronegative. The V gene is TRBV11-2, the J gene TRBJ2-1, with 9 bases that match TRBD2. In nucleotides, the CDR3 is TGTGCCAGCAGCTTAGGGGTGACTAGCGGCTCCTACAATGAGCAGTTCTTC. Its protein is CASSLGVTSGSYNEQFF. Full variable domain (outside the CDR3, taken from reference TRBV11-2 and TRBJ2-1): EAGVAQSPRYKIIEKRQSVAFWCNPISGHATLYWYQQILGQGPKLLIQFQNNGVVDDSQLPKDRFSAERLKGVDSTLKIQPAKLEDSAVYLCASSLGVTSGSYNEQFFGPGTRLTVL.